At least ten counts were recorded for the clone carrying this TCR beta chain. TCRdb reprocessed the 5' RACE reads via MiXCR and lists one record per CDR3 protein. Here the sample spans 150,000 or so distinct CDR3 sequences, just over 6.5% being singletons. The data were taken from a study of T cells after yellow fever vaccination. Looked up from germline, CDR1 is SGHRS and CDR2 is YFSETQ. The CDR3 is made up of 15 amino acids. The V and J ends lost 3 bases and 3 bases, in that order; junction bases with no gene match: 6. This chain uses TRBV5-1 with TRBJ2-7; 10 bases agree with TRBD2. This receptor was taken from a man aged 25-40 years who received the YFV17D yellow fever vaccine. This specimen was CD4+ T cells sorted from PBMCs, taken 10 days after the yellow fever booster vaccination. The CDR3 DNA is TGCGCCAGCAGCTCCATGGCTAGCGGGAGCTACGAGCAGTACTTC. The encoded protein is CASSSMASGSYEQYF. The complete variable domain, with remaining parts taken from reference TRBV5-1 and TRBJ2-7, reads KAGVTQTPRYLIKTRGQQVTLSCSPISGHRSVSWYQQTPGQGLQFLFEYFSETQRNKGNFPGRFSGRQFSNSRSEMNVSTLELGDSALYLCASSSMASGSYEQYFGPGTRLTVT.